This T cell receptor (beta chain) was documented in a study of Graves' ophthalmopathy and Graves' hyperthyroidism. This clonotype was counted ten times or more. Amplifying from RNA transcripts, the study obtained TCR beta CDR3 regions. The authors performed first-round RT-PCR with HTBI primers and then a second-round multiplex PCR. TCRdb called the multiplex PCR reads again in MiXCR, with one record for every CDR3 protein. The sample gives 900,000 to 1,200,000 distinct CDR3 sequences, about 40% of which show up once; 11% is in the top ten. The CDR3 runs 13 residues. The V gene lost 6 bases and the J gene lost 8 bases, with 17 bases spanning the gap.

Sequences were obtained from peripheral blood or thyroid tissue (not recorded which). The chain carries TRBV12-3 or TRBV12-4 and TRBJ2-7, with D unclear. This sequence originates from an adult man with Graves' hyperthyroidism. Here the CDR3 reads CASSRGSLPKQYF. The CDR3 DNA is TGTGCCAGCAGCCGCGGCTCCCTCCCTAAGCAGTACTTC.